A selection of T cell receptor beta chains follows, all from one sample in a study of human T cells and chemical hapten exposure. TCRdb passed the RACE reads through MiXCR, listing each CDR3 protein once. The sample consists of 150,000 to 200,000 distinct CDR3 sequences, around 30% of them appearing once. The sample in question was whole blood, obtained in connection with sensitization to the hapten diphenylcyclopropenone (DPC). These TCRs come from a woman aged 25 to 39 with alopecia areata. Some clones in this sample may be carry-over from other donors' samples. CDR3s include the opening cysteine and the closing phenylalanine or tryptophan. Fields, in order: clone size, J gene, V gene, D gene, CDR3 protein, CDR3 DNA. D genes are given only for firm matches. Clone sizes are given selectively: once, few, many, or a class where the clone is expanded.

>few|TRBJ2-7|TRBV28|NA
CASSPARQLSYEQYF
TGTGCCAGCAGCCCGGCACGGCAGCTCTCCTACGAGCAGTACTTC
>few|TRBJ2-1|TRBV9|TRBD2
CASSTHTGTSGYNEQFF
TGTGCCAGCAGCACCCACACCGGGACTAGCGGGTACAATGAGCAGTTCTTC
>few|TRBJ1-3|TRBV29-1|TRBD1
CSVVQGNSGNTIYF
TGCAGCGTTGTACAGGGGAACTCTGGAAACACCATATATTTT
>few|TRBJ2-6|TRBV12-3/TRBV12-4|NA
CASTPQGTGANVLTF
TGTGCCAGCACCCCACAGGGAACCGGGGCCAACGTCCTGACTTTC
>NA|TRBJ2-1|TRBV6-5|TRBD2
CASSPASGYNEQFF
TGTGCCAGCAGCCCCGCTAGCGGATACAATGAGCAGTTCTTC
>NA|TRBJ1-1|TRBV7-2|NA
CASSRPQQGRVAFF
TGTGCCAGCAGCAGGCCGCAACAGGGCCGGGTAGCTTTCTTT
>few|TRBJ2-5|TRBV2|NA
CASSDQRAETQYF
TGTGCCAGCAGTGACCAACGAGCGGAGACCCAGTACTTC
>few|TRBJ2-3|TRBV20-1|TRBD2
CSARGLAGVVTDTQYF
TGCAGTGCTAGAGGGCTAGCGGGAGTAGTGACAGATACGCAGTATTTT
>NA|TRBJ1-5|TRBV12-3/TRBV12-4|NA
CASRGDTSNQPQHF
TGTGCCAGCAGGGGGGACACGAGCAATCAGCCCCAGCATTTT
>few|TRBJ1-2|TRBV7-2|NA
CASSQRGQESGYTF
TGTGCCAGCAGCCAAAGGGGTCAGGAATCAGGCTACACCTTC
>few|TRBJ2-1|TRBV20-1|TRBD2
CSAPDASGYNEQFF
TGCAGTGCCCCCGACGCTAGCGGGTACAATGAGCAGTTCTTC
>few|TRBJ2-7|TRBV28|NA
CASSRDRYEQYF
TGTGCCAGCAGCCGGGACCGTTACGAGCAGTACTTC
>NA|TRBJ2-5|TRBV6-1|NA
CASRSGSETQYF
TGTGCCAGCAGGTCCGGGAGTGAGACCCAGTACTTC
>NA|TRBJ2-3|TRBV5-1|TRBD1
CASSLVSTGSLDTQYF
TGCGCCAGCAGCTTGGTCTCGACAGGGAGTTTGGATACGCAGTATTTT
>few|TRBJ1-1|TRBV12-3/TRBV12-4|TRBD1
CASSYGQAKAFF
TGTGCCAGCAGTTATGGACAGGCGAAAGCTTTCTTT
>NA|TRBJ1-1|TRBV10-3|NA
CASAGVPSEAFF
TGTGCCAGCGCGGGGGTGCCATCCGAAGCTTTCTTT
>NA|TRBJ2-7|TRBV7-2|NA
CASSLALNTVNEQYF
TGTGCCAGCAGCTTAGCCCTAAACACCGTCAACGAGCAGTACTTC
>NA|TRBJ1-2|TRBV10-3|NA
CAISEGADYGYTF
TGTGCCATCAGTGAGGGTGCAGACTATGGCTACACCTTC
>NA|TRBJ1-1|TRBV12-3/TRBV12-4|TRBD1
CASTTQGTEKTEAFF
TGTGCCAGCACCACACAGGGGACGGAAAAAACTGAAGCTTTCTTT
>few|TRBJ2-5|TRBV30|TRBD1
CAGTGGRETQYF
TGTGCCGGAACAGGGGGACGAGAGACCCAGTACTTC
>few|TRBJ2-7|TRBV6-5|NA
CASSYKAGGLYEQYF
TGTGCCAGCAGTTATAAGGCAGGGGGGCTGTACGAGCAGTACTTC
>few|TRBJ2-1|TRBV28|TRBD2
CASRTRLAGVNEQFF
TGTGCCAGCAGGACCCGACTAGCGGGGGTCAATGAGCAGTTCTTC
>many|TRBJ2-2|TRBV7-6|TRBD2
CASSLAGTSGGISTGELFF
TGTGCCAGCAGCTTAGCCGGGACTAGCGGGGGGATCTCCACCGGGGAGCTGTTTTTT
>NA|TRBJ1-6|TRBV12-3/TRBV12-4|NA
CASSPGSSYNSPLHF
TGTGCCAGCAGCCCAGGGAGCTCCTATAATTCACCCCTCCACTTT
>few|TRBJ2-1|TRBV10-3|TRBD2
CAIRPSGRARDEQFF
TGTGCCATCAGGCCTAGCGGGAGGGCCCGGGATGAGCAGTTCTTC
>few|TRBJ2-7|TRBV29-1|TRBD2
CSVARIAGEESYEQYF
TGCAGCGTTGCCCGAATAGCGGGAGAAGAGTCCTACGAGCAGTACTTC
>NA|TRBJ1-6|TRBV30|NA
CAWRDFSSYNSPLHF
TGTGCCTGGAGGGACTTCAGCTCCTATAATTCACCCCTCCACTTT
>NA|TRBJ2-3|TRBV20-1|TRBD2
CSARNRLAGDGGTPYF
TGCAGTGCTAGAAACAGACTAGCGGGGGACGGCGGGACTCCGTATTTT
>many|TRBJ1-6|TRBV6-5|NA
CASRPAGVRSPLHF
TGTGCCAGCAGGCCCGCGGGGGTTCGTTCACCCCTCCACTTT
>few|TRBJ1-2|TRBV2|NA
CASTLRGYGYTF
TGTGCCAGCACCCTGAGAGGATATGGCTACACCTTC
>NA|TRBJ2-2|TRBV7-2|TRBD1
CASRLGTGNTGELFF
TGTGCCAGCAGACTCGGGACAGGAAACACCGGGGAGCTGTTTTTT
>NA|TRBJ2-1|TRBV7-8|TRBD2
CASSLGLAGDPRFF
TGTGCCAGCAGCTTAGGTCTAGCGGGAGATCCGCGGTTCTTC
>many|TRBJ2-3|TRBV6-5|TRBD2
CASSYSIAGGPVDTQYF
TGTGCCAGCAGTTACTCGATAGCGGGGGGGCCAGTAGATACGCAGTATTTT
>few|TRBJ2-3|TRBV29-1|NA
CSVDKADTQYF
TGCAGCGTTGATAAGGCAGATACGCAGTATTTT
>few|TRBJ2-7|TRBV20-1|TRBD2
CSARDSGSVWYEQYF
TGCAGTGCTAGGGATAGCGGGAGTGTCTGGTACGAGCAGTACTTC
>many|TRBJ2-2|TRBV7-3|NA
CASSRDGNTGELFF
TGTGCCAGCAGCCGGGACGGAAACACCGGGGAGCTGTTTTTT
>NA|TRBJ2-1|TRBV18|NA
CASSPQDRNEQFF
TGTGCCAGCTCACCCCAGGACCGTAATGAGCAGTTCTTC
>NA|TRBJ2-2|TRBV10-3|NA
CASMGSRTGELFF
TGTGCCTCAATGGGATCTAGGACGGGGGAGCTGTTTTTT
>NA|TRBJ1-5|TRBV6-6|TRBD1
CVSSPGTGGYQPQHF
TGTGTCAGCAGTCCCGGGACAGGGGGGTACCAGCCCCAGCATTTT
>few|TRBJ1-1|TRBV29-1|NA
CSAQRGASNTEAFF
TGCAGCGCCCAAAGGGGGGCCTCAAACACTGAAGCTTTCTTT